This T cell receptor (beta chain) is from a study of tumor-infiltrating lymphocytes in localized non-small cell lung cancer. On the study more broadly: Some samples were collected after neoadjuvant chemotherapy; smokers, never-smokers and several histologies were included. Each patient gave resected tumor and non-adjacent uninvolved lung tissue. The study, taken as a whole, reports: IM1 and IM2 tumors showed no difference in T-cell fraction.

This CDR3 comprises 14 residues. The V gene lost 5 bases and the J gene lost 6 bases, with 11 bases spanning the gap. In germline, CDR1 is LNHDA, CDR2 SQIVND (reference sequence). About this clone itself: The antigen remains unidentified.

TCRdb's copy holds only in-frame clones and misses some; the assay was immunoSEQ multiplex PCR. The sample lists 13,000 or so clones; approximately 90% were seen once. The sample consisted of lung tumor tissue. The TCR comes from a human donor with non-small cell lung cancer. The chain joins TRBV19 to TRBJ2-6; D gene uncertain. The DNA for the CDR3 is TGTGCCAGTAGTGTCAGGAGCAAGGCCAACGTCCTGACTTTC. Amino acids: CASSVRSKANVLTF.